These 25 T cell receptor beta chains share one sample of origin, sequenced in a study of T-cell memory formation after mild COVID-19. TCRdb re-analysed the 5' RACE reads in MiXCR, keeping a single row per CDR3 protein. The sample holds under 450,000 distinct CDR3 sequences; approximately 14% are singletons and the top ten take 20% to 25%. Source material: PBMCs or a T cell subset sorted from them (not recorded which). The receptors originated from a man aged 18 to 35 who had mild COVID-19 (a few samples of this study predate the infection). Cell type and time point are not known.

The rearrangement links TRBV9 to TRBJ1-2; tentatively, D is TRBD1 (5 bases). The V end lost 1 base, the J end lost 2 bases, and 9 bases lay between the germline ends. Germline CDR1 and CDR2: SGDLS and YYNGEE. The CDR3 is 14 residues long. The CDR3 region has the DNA TGTGCCAGCAGCGTACCAGGGTCCAACTATGGCTACACCTTC. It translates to CASSVPGSNYGYTF.

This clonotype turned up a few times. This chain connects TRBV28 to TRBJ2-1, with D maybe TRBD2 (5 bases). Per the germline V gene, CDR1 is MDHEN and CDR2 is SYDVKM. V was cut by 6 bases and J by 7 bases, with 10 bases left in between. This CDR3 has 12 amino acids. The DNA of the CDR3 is TGTGCCAGCAGCAGTAGCGTGAATGAGCAGTTCTTC. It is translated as CASSSSVNEQFF.

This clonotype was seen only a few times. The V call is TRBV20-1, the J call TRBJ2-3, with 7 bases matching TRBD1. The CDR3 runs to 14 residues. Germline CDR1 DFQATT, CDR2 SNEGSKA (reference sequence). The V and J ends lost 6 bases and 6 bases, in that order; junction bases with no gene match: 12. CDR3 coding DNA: TGCAGTGCCCCGGGACAGAGCAGGTTGGATACGCAGTATTTT. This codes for CSAPGQSRLDTQYF.

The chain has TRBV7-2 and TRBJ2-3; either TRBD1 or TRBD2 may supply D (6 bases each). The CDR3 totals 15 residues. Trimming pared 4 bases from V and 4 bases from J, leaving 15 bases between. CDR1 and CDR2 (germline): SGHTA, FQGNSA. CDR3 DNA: TGTGCCAGCAGCTCTCCCGGGGGCTGGCCAGATACGCAGTATTTT. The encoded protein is CASSSPGGWPDTQYF.

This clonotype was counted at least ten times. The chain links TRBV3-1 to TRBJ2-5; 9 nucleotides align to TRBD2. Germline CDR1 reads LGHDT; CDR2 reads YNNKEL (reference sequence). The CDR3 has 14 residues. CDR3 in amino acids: CASTGLAGRETQYF. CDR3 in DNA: TGTGCTTCGACCGGCCTAGCGGGGAGGGAGACCCAGTACTTC.

CDR3 sequence (DNA): TGTGCCAGCAGCACTCAGAGGGACAGGGGGCGGCTGGAGACCCAGTACTTC. It specifies CASSTQRDRGRLETQYF. This sequence joins TRBV7-8 and TRBJ2-5; the match to TRBD1 covers 12 bases. CDR1 and CDR2 from the germline V gene are SGHVS and FQNEAQ. The CDR3 is made up of 17 amino acids. V was pared by 5 bases and J by 5 bases, with 12 bases of the junction left unmatched.

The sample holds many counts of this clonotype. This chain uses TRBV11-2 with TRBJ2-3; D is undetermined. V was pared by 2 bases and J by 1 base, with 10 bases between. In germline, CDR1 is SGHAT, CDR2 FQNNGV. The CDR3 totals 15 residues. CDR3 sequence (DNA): TGTGCCAGCAGCTTATGGGGTCCCGGCACAGATACGCAGTATTTT. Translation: CASSLWGPGTDTQYF.

CDR3 in DNA: TGTGCCACCAGTGGACCGAACACTGAAGCTTTCTTT. Translation: CATSGPNTEAFF. The chain links TRBV24-1 to TRBJ1-1; D is ambiguous. The CDR3 is made up of 12 amino acids. Trimming stripped 5 bases from V and 1 base from J, with 4 bases between. The germline V gene has CDR1 KGHDR and CDR2 SFDVKD.

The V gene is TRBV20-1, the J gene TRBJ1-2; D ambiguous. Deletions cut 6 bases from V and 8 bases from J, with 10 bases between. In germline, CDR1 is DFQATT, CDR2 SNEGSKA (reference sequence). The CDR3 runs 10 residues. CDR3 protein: CSADYLGYTF. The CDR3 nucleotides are TGCAGTGCCGACTACCTCGGCTACACCTTC.

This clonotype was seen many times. DNA for the CDR3: TGTGCCAGCGCAAGTACAGGGGCGTTACGGAACGAGCAGTACTTC. It specifies CASASTGALRNEQYF. This rearrangement joins TRBV12-3 or TRBV12-4 to TRBJ2-7, with 7 nucleotides matching TRBD1. Losses at the gene ends were 8 bases for V and 5 bases for J; bases not matched to a gene: 15. This CDR3 contains 15 residues.

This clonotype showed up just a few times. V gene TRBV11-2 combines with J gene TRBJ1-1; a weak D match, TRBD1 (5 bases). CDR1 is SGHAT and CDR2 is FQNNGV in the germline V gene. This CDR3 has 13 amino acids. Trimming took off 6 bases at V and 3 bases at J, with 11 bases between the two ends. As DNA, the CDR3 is TGTGCCAGCAGGGGCTCAGGGCACACTGAAGCTTTCTTT. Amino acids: CASRGSGHTEAFF.

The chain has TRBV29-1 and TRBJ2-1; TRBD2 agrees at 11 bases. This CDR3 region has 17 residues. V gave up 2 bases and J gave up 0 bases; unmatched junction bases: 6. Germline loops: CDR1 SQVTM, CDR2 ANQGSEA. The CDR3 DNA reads TGCAGCGTTGAATCAGAGACTAGCGGGGACTCCTACAATGAGCAGTTCTTC. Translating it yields CSVESETSGDSYNEQFF.

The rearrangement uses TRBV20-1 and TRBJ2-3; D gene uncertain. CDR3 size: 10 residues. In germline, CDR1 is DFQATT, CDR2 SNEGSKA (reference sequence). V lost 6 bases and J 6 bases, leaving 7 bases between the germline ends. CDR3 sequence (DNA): TGCAGTGCCCCCGTGGATACGCAGTATTTT. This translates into CSAPVDTQYF.

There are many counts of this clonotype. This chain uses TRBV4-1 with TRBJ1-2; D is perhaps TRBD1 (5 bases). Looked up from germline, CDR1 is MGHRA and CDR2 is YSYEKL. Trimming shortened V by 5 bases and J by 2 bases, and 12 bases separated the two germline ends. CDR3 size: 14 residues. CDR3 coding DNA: TGCGCCAGCAGCAGGGACGGGGGAAACTATGGCTACACCTTC. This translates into CASSRDGGNYGYTF.

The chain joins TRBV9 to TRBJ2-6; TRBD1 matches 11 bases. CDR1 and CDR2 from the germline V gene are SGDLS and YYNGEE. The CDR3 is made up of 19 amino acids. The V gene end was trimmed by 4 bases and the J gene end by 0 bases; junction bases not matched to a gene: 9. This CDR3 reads CASSPEDRGLLSGANVLTF. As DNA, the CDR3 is TGTGCCAGCAGCCCAGAGGACAGGGGGCTTCTCTCTGGGGCCAACGTCCTGACTTTC.

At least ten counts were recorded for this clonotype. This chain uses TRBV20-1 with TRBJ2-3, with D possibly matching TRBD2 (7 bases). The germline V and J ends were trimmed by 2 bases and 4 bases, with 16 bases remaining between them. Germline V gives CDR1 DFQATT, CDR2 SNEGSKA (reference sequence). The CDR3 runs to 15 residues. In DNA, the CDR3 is TGCAGTGCTAGAAGGGGGAGGGAGCGTCCAGATACGCAGTATTTT. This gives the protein CSARRGRERPDTQYF.

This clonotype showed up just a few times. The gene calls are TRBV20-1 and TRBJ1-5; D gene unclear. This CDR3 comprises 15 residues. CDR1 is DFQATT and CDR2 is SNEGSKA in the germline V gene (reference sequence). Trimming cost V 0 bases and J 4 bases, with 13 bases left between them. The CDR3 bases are TGCAGTGCTAGAGATTGGAACAGAGGGAATCAGCCCCAGCATTTT. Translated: CSARDWNRGNQPQHF.

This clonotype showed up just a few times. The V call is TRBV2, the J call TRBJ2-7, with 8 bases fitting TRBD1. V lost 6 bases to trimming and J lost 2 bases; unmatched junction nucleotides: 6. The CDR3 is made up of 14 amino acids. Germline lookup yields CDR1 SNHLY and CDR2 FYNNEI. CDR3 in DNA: TGTGCCAGCAGCCTCGCAGGGGGCGCCTACGAGCAGTACGTC. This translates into CASSLAGGAYEQYV.

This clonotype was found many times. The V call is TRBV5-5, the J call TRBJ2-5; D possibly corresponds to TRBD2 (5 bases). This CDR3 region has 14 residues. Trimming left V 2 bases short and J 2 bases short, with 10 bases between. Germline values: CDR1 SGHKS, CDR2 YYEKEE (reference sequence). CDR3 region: CASSLAVLQETQYF. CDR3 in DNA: TGTGCCAGCAGCTTAGCGGTTCTTCAAGAGACCCAGTACTTC.

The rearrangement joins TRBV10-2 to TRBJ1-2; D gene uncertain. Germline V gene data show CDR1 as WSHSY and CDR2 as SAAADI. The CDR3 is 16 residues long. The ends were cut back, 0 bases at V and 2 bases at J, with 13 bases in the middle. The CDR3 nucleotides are TGCGCCAGCAGTGAGTCTAGCGCCAGGCCGAACTATGGCTACACCTTC. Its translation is CASSESSARPNYGYTF.

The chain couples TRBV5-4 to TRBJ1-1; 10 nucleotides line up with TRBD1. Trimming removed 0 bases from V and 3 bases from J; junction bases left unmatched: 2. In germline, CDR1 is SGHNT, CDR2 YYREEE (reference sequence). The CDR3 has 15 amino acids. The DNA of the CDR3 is TGTGCCAGCAGCTTGGGACAGGGGGCATACACTGAAGCTTTCTTT. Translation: CASSLGQGAYTEAFF.

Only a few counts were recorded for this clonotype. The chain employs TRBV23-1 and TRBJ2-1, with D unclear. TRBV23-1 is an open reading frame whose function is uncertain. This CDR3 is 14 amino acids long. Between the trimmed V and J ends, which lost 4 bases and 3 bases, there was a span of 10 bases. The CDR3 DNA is TGCGCCAGCAGTCCCCTGAGGTGCTACAATGAGCAGTTCTTC. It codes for CASSPLRCYNEQFF.

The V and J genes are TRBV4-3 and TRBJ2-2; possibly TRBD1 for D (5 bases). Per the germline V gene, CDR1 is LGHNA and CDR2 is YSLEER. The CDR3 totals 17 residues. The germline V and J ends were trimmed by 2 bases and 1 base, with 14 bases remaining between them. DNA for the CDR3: TGCGCCAGCAGCCAACGCCTTGGACACGGGAACACCGGGGAGCTGTTTTTT. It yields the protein CASSQRLGHGNTGELFF.

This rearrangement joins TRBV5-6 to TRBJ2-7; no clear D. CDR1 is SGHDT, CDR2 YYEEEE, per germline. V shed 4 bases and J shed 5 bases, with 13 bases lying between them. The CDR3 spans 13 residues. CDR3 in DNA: TGTGCCAGCAGCCCCGGCAGCCTCAACGAGCAGTACTTC. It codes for CASSPGSLNEQYF.

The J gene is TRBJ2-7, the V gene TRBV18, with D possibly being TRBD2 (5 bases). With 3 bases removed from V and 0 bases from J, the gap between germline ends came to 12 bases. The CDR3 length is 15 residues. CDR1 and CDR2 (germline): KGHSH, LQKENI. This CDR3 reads CASSPPGVRSYEQYF. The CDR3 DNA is TGTGCCAGCTCACCCCCCGGGGTCCGCTCCTACGAGCAGTACTTC.